The 16 T cell receptor beta chains presented below share a single source sample, sequenced in a study of CD4+ T cells in melanoma (dated 2022 in TCRdb). Library preparation was by the immunoSEQ multiplex PCR assay. In its TCRdb copy, this immuneACCESS table keeps in-frame sequences only and misses some clones. Where compared with another copy, unresolved V genes explain less than half of these, and the others have no known cause. Counted in this sample were 4,500 to 5,000 clones; about 63% of them appeared once. Together, the top ten hold 25% to 30% of the sample. Sequenced material: cells from a culture (not recorded whether cultured in vitro). These receptors all stem from a human donor with melanoma.

The CDR3 loop reads CASSLSGTGGYEQFF. In DNA, the CDR3 is TGTGCCAGCAGCTTATCCGGGACGGGCGGCTATGAGCAGTTCTTC. This chain links TRBV11-2 with TRBJ2-1; D may correspond to TRBD1 or TRBD2 (5 bases each). CDR1 is SGHAT, CDR2 FQNNGV, per germline. The V and J ends lost 2 bases and 8 bases respectively, with 16 bases between them. The CDR3 is made up of 15 amino acids.

This chain links TRBV9 with TRBJ2-1; 9 bases agree with TRBD2. The length of the CDR3 is 16 residues. The V gene end was trimmed by 3 bases and the J gene end by 0 bases; junction bases not matched to a gene: 4. Germline-derived CDR1 and CDR2 are SGDLS and YYNGEE. CDR3 in amino acids: CASSALAGSSYNEQFF. The DNA for the CDR3 is TGTGCCAGCAGCGCCCTAGCGGGGAGCTCCTACAATGAGCAGTTCTTC.

The chain combines TRBV19 with TRBJ1-5, with D maybe TRBD1 (5 bases). Germline CDR1 LNHDA, CDR2 SQIVND (reference sequence). V lost 3 bases to trimming and J lost 1 base, with 22 bases between them. There are 19 residues in the CDR3. The CDR3 DNA follows: TGTGCCAGTAGTATTAAGGAATTGTTGGGGACGGGGAGCAATCAGCCCCAGCATTTT. This encodes CASSIKELLGTGSNQPQHF.

This clone rates as medium-sized. The chain recombines TRBV30 with TRBJ2-7; D could derive from TRBD1 or TRBD2 (5 bases each). Trimming removed 4 bases from V and 2 bases from J, with 12 bases in between. Germline V gene sequence: CDR1 GTSNPN, CDR2 SVGIG (reference sequence). The CDR3 contains 13 residues. CDR3 protein: CAWTGTDAYEQYF. The CDR3 DNA sequence: TGTGCCTGGACCGGGACGGATGCCTACGAGCAGTACTTC. The variable domain in full, with the rest retrieved from reference TRBV30 and TRBJ2-7, is SQTIHQWPATLVQPVGSPLSLECTVEGTSNPNLYWYRQAAGRGLQLLFYSVGIGQISSEVPQNLSASRPQDRQFILSSKKLLLSDSGFYLCAWTGTDAYEQYFGPGTRLTVT.

The chain joins TRBV7-3 to TRBJ2-1, with no clear D. V lost 1 base and J 7 bases, leaving 11 bases between the germline ends. Germline lookup yields CDR1 SGHTA and CDR2 FQGTGA. The CDR3 contains 14 residues. CDR3 region: CASSLIRDLNEQFF. The CDR3 DNA is TGTGCCAGCAGCTTAATAAGGGATCTGAATGAGCAGTTCTTC.

This clone qualifies as medium-sized. This rearrangement joins TRBV7-9 to TRBJ1-5; D perhaps matches TRBD1 (5 bases). Trimming stripped 1 base from V and 4 bases from J, with 8 bases between. CDR3 length: 14 amino acids. Germline-derived CDR1 and CDR2 are SEHNR and FQNEAQ (reference sequence). CDR3 loop: CASSLVGENQPQHF. The CDR3 DNA follows: TGTGCCAGCAGCTTAGTGGGGGAGAATCAGCCCCAGCATTTT. The full variable domain, its missing parts supplied by reference TRBV7-9 and TRBJ1-5, is DTGVSQNPRHKITKRGQNVTFRCDPISEHNRLYWYRQTLGQGPEFLTYFQNEAQLEKSRLLSDRFSAERPKGSFSTLEIQRTEQGDSAMYLCASSLVGENQPQHFGDGTRLSIL.

This chain uses TRBV6-5 with TRBJ2-7, with 8 nucleotides matching TRBD1. The CDR3 has 14 residues. Losses at the gene ends were 5 bases for V and 2 bases for J; bases not matched to a gene: 5. Germline V CDR1 and CDR2: MNHEY, SVGAGI. CDR3 protein: CASSTGQAAYEQYF. Written as DNA, the CDR3 is TGTGCCAGCAGTACGGGACAGGCCGCCTACGAGCAGTACTTC.

This clone qualifies as medium-sized. The rearrangement joins TRBV7-6 to TRBJ1-6; D remains ambiguous. Germline CDR1 is SGHVS and CDR2 is FNYEAQ. CDR3 length: 15 amino acids. Deletions cut 3 bases from V and 6 bases from J, with 12 bases between. The CDR3 spells CASSLNRATNSPLHF. The CDR3 nucleotides are TGTGCCAGCAGCTTGAACCGGGCCACTAATTCACCCCTCCACTTT.

There are a few counts of this clone. The V call is TRBV28, the J call TRBJ1-2; perhaps TRBD1 as D (5 bases). Germline CDR1 reads MDHEN; CDR2 reads SYDVKM. The V gene lost 6 bases and the J gene lost 4 bases, with 18 bases spanning the gap. CDR3 length: 15 residues. Here the CDR3 reads CASSAQGRGFYGYTF. The CDR3 DNA is TGTGCCAGCAGCGCGCAGGGTCGAGGGTTCTATGGCTACACCTTC.

The chain recombines TRBV30 with TRBJ1-2; D ambiguous. V shed 6 bases and J shed 6 bases, with 8 bases lying between them. Germline CDR1 reads GTSNPN; CDR2 reads SVGIG (reference sequence). The CDR3 runs to 10 residues. The DNA for the CDR3 is TGTGCCTGCCTGGAAAATGGCTACACCTTC. Translation gives CACLENGYTF.

V gene TRBV6-1 combines with J gene TRBJ2-1; tentatively, D is TRBD1 or TRBD2 (5 bases each). The CDR3 covers 16 residues. The germline V gene has CDR1 MNHNS and CDR2 SASEGT. Trimming removed 3 bases at V and 4 bases at J, with 16 bases between. The CDR3 spells CASSDFLGPAYNEQFF. DNA for the CDR3: TGTGCCAGCAGTGATTTTTTGGGACCCGCTTACAATGAGCAGTTCTTC.

In its sample, this clone ranks as medium-sized. The chain employs TRBV9 and TRBJ2-1; 9 nucleotides align to TRBD2. The ends lost 0 bases at V and 5 bases at J; junction bases unmatched: 6. Germline V gene sequence: CDR1 SGDLS, CDR2 YYNGEE. The CDR3 loop spans 16 amino acids. CDR3 loop: CASSVDLRGGDNEQFF. DNA of the CDR3: TGTGCCAGCAGCGTAGACCTGCGGGGGGGAGACAATGAGCAGTTCTTC.

This chain uses TRBV5-6 with TRBJ2-1; D call uncertain. Per the germline V gene, CDR1 is SGHDT and CDR2 is YYEEEE. Deletions cut 0 bases from V and 0 bases from J, with 7 bases between. CDR3 length: 15 amino acids. The CDR3 here is CASSLGQHSYNEQFF. The CDR3 bases are TGTGCCAGCAGCTTGGGGCAGCACTCCTACAATGAGCAGTTCTTC.

A word on this clone: Mismatch with germline at one junction end may stem from a read error. The chain couples TRBV5-1 to TRBJ1-2; possibly TRBD1 for D (6 bases). CDR1 and CDR2 (germline): SGHRS, YFSETQ. This CDR3 is 15 amino acids long. The CDR3, as DNA: TGCACCAGCAGCCTTTCGACAGGCCCTTTCGGAGGCTACACCTTC. It encodes CTSSLSTGPFGGYTF.

The V gene is TRBV29-1, the J gene TRBJ1-1, with D possibly TRBD1 on 6 matching bases. This CDR3 spans 11 amino acids. V was cut by 6 bases and J by 10 bases, with 15 bases left in between. From germline, CDR1 is SQVTM and CDR2 ANQGSEA. The chain's CDR3 is CSVGDTELAFF. CDR3 nucleotide sequence: TGCAGCGTAGGGGACACCGAATTAGCTTTCTTT. Drawing the rest from reference TRBV29-1 and TRBJ1-1, the complete variable domain is SAVISQKPSRDICQRGTSLTIQCQVDSQVTMMFWYRQQPGQSLTLIATANQGSEATYESGFVIDKFPISRPNLTFSTLTVSNMSPEDSSIYLCSVGDTELAFFGQGTRLTVV.

The V and J genes are TRBV6-6 and TRBJ2-2; D possibly uses TRBD1 or TRBD2 (5 bases each). Germline loops: CDR1 MNHNY, CDR2 SVGAGI (reference sequence). This CDR3 comprises 14 residues. V was pared by 2 bases and J by 7 bases, with 11 bases between. CDR3 loop: CASSYVRGVGELFF. The CDR3 DNA reads TGTGCCAGCAGTTACGTGAGGGGCGTCGGGGAGCTGTTTTTT.